The sequence of this T cell receptor beta chain was determined in a study of cytomegalovirus exposure and HLA in healthy donors. Libraries were prepared by immunoSEQ multiplex PCR; TCRdb keeps only in-frame clonotypes and omits some of them. Of 95,000 to 150,000 clones in the sample, 89% were seen once. The V gene end was trimmed by 8 bases and the J gene end by 1 base; junction bases not matched to a gene: 8. The CDR3 contains 14 residues. CDR1 and CDR2 (germline): SNHLY, FYNNEI. Material for sequencing was PBMCs. The rearrangement links TRBV2 to TRBJ2-7; TRBD1 agrees at 7 bases. This TCR derives from a young woman in good health and CMV-seronegative. The CDR3 loop reads CASDFETGSYEQYF. The CDR3, as DNA: TGTGCCAGCGACTTCGAGACAGGGTCCTACGAGCAGTACTTC.